The present T cell receptor beta chain was sequenced within a study of blood T cell repertoires in COVID-19. Study-level information: PBMCs, B-cell-depleted T cells, or T cells provided the cDNA or gDNA that made up the material.

The repertoire was sequenced with immunoSEQ multiplex PCR; TCRdb's copy has only in-frame clones and lacks some. The data hold about 200,000 clones, with 86% observed a single time. Germline V lookup: CDR1 SGHTA, CDR2 FQGNSA. V lost 5 bases, J lost 9 bases, and 14 bases stayed unmatched. This CDR3 has 15 amino acids. The chain is built from TRBV7-2 and TRBJ1-1, with 8 bases that match TRBD1. Sequenced: peripheral blood. The sequence was obtained from a young man who had recovered from COVID-19. This CDR3 reads CASSPMLTGQDKAFF. In DNA form, the CDR3 reads TGTGCCAGCAGCCCGATGCTCACGGGACAGGATAAAGCTTTCTTT.